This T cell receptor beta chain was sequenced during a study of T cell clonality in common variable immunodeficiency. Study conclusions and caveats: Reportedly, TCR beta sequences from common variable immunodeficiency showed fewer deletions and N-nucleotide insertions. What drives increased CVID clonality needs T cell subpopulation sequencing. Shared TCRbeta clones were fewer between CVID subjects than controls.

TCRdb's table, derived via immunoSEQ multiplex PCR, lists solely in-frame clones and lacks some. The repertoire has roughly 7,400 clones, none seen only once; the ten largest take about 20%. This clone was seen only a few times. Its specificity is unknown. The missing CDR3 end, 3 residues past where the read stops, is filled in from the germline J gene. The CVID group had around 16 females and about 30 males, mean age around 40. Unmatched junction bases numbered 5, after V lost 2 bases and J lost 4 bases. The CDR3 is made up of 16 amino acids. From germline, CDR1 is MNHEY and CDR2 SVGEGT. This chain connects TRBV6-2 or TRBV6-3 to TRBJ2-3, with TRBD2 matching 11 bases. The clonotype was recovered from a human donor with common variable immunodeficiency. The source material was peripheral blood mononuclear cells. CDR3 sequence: CASSYALAGVSDTQYF. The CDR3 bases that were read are TGTGCCAGCAGTTACGCACTAGCGGGAGTTTCAGATACG.